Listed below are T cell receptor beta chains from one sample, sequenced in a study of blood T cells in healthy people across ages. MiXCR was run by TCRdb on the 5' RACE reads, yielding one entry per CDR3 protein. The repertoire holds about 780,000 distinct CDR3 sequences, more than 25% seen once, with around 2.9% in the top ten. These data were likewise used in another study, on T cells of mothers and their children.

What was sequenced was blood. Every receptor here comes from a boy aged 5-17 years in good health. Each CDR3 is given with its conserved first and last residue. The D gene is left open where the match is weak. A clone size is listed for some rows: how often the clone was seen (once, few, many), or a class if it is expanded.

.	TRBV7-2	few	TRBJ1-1	TGTGCCAGCAGCCCCTCCGGCAGCAACACTGGAGCTTTCTTT	CASSPSGSNTGAFF
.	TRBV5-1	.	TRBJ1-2	TGCGCCAGCAGCTTGGAAACGCGGAGAGCTAACTATGGCTACACCTTC	CASSLETRRANYGYTF
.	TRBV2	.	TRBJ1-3	TGTGCCAGCAGTAGACAAAACTCTGGAAACACCATATATTTT	CASSRQNSGNTIYF
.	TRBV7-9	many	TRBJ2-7	TGTGCCAGCAGCTTAGGGCAGGGGACCTACGAGCAGTACTTC	CASSLGQGTYEQYF
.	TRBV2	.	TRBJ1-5	TGTGCCAGCAGTGGGCCCTTACAGAAGCGGGATCAGCCCCAGCATTTT	CASSGPLQKRDQPQHF
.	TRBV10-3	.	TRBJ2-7	TGTGCCATCAGTGAGTCGAGGGGGGTCTCACCCTACGAGCAGTACTTC	CAISESRGVSPYEQYF
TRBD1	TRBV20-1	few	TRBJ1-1	TGCAGTGCTAGAGGGGACAGACCGAACACTGAAGCTTTCTTT	CSARGDRPNTEAFF
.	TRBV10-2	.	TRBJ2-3	TGCGCCAGCAGGTATTCCACAGATACGCAGTATTTT	CASRYSTDTQYF
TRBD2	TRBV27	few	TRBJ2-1	TGTGCCAGCAGTTTATCGGGAGGGGCCAATGAGCAGTTCTTC	CASSLSGGANEQFF
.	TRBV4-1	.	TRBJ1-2	TGCGCCAGCAGCCAAGAGGAGGGGCACCTGTGGGGCTACACCTTC	CASSQEEGHLWGYTF
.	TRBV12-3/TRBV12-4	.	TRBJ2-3	TGTGCCAGCAGGGCCGGGACGCCGAGCACAGATACGCAGTATTTT	CASRAGTPSTDTQYF
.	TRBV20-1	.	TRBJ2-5	TGCAGTGCTAGAGACCCCCCCGACAATGAGCGGTTCTTC	CSARDPPDNERFF
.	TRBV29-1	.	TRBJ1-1	TGCAGCGTTTGGACCGGGGGAACTGAAGCTTTCTTT	CSVWTGGTEAFF
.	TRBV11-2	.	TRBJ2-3	TGTGCCAGCAGCTTTGCCCCCTTCGGCGGGGTCCGCACAGATACGCAGTATTTT	CASSFAPFGGVRTDTQYF
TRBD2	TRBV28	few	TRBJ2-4	TGTGCCAGCAGATCTACTAGCGGGAGGATTCAGTACTTC	CASRSTSGRIQYF
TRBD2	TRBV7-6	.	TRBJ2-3	TGTGCCAGCAGCTTACATGAGAGTCCCGCTAGCGGGAGTGAGATGTCCGGGGATACGCAGTATTTT	CASSLHESPASGSEMSGDTQYF
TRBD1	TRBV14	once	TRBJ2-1	TGTGCCAGCAGCCTCAGACAGGGTTTGAACAATGAGCAGTTCTTC	CASSLRQGLNNEQFF
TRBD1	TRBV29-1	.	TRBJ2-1	TGCAGCGTTATCGGGACAGGCTCCTACAATGAGCAGTTCTTC	CSVIGTGSYNEQFF
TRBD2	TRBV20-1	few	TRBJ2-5	TGCAGTGCTAGAGATATGACGGGGGGGTACCAAGAGACCCAGTACTTC	CSARDMTGGYQETQYF
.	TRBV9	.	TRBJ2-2	TGTGCCAGCAGTACCACAGGGCACACCGGGGGGCTGTTTTTT	CASSTTGHTGGLFF
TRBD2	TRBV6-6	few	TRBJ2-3	TGTGCCAGCAGCCCGGGGGGGGACGCAACAGATACGCAGTATTTT	CASSPGGDATDTQYF
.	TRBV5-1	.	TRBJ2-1	TGCGCCAGCAGCCCCCCAAGGGAGGCGAAGTCCTACAATGAGCAGTTCTTC	CASSPPREAKSYNEQFF
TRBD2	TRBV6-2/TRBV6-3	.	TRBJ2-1	TGTGCCAGCAGATCCAGCGGGGGAAGAGGGAATGAGCAGTTCTTC	CASRSSGGRGNEQFF
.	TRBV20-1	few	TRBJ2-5	TGCAGTGCTCCACTGGGGGGCCGGGGTTTAGAGACCCAGTACTTC	CSAPLGGRGLETQYF
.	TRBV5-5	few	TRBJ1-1	TGTGCCAGTAGCAGCCAGGTAGCCCTGAACACTGAAGCTTTCTTT	CASSSQVALNTEAFF
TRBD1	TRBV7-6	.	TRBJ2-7	TGTGCCAGCAGTCCTAGCCAGGGGGCGAGGGAGCAGTACTTC	CASSPSQGAREQYF